These 26 T cell receptor beta chains were sequenced from one sample in a study of blood T cell repertoires in COVID-19. TCRdb keeps only in-frame clones here, not all; method: immunoSEQ multiplex PCR. This table has about 400,000 clones, nearly 90% appearing once. Sample: PBMCs or T cells enriched from blood (not recorded which). Receptors were obtained from a woman aged 18-35 years with acute COVID-19.

V usage is TRBV28 and J usage is TRBJ2-7; no definite D call. This CDR3 region has 14 residues. The germline V gene encodes CDR1 MDHEN and CDR2 SYDVKM. Trimming removed 5 bases at V and 6 bases at J, with 17 bases between. The CDR3 reads CASSPEDKVSEQYF. The CDR3 coding sequence is TGTGCCAGCAGTCCAGAAGACAAGGTAAGCGAGCAGTACTTC.

The chain links TRBV15 to TRBJ2-7, with D perhaps TRBD2 (5 bases). The CDR3 has 14 amino acids. Trimming took off 2 bases at V and 2 bases at J, with 10 bases between the two ends. Looked up from germline, CDR1 is LNHNV and CDR2 is YYDKDF (reference sequence). This chain's CDR3 is CATSRKRGTYEQYF. CDR3 in DNA: TGTGCCACCAGCAGAAAACGAGGGACCTACGAGCAGTACTTC.

The chain employs TRBV28 and TRBJ1-2; no firm D call. V lost 5 bases, J lost 7 bases, and 14 bases lay in between. Germline assignment: CDR1 MDHEN and CDR2 SYDVKM. This CDR3 is 13 amino acids long. CDR3 residues: CASSPTLLGGYTF. The CDR3 DNA reads as TGTGCCAGCAGTCCTACCTTACTAGGTGGCTACACCTTC.

This clone has only one observation. The J gene is TRBJ2-1, the V gene TRBV30, with 8 bases fitting TRBD2. The CDR3 extends over 16 amino acids. Germline V gene data show CDR1 as GTSNPN and CDR2 as SVGIG (reference sequence). The V segment lost 5 bases and the J segment 4 bases; nucleotides outside the gene matches: 13. This CDR3 reads CAWDGLGGTRYNEQFF. The DNA of the CDR3 is TGTGCCTGGGATGGGCTCGGGGGGACTAGATACAATGAGCAGTTCTTC.

The chain couples TRBV2 to TRBJ1-3; the D is unclear. CDR1 and CDR2 from the germline V gene are SNHLY and FYNNEI. This CDR3 region has 13 residues. Deletions cut 1 base from V and 8 bases from J, with 9 bases between. The CDR3 here is CASSEGRRDTIYF. The CDR3 nucleotides are TGTGCCAGCAGTGAAGGCCGGAGGGACACCATATATTTT.

The chain recombines TRBV4-1 with TRBJ1-5; 7 positions agree with TRBD1. This CDR3 contains 16 residues. The junction had 5 bases not matched to a gene; V was cut back by 2 bases and J by 1 base. The germline CDR1 and CDR2 sequences are MGHRA and YSYEKL. CDR3 nucleotide sequence: TGCGCCAGCAGCCAACCCGGGACAGAGAGCAATCAGCCCCAGCATTTT. It specifies CASSQPGTESNQPQHF.

The chain carries TRBV6-5 and TRBJ1-6; D is unclear. Trimming shortened V by 11 bases and J by 7 bases, and 18 bases separated the two germline ends. The CDR3 loop spans 14 amino acids. Germline CDR1 reads MNHEY; CDR2 reads SVGAGI. CDR3 residues: CASGPDLKNSPLHF. The CDR3 nucleotides read TGTGCCTCGGGTCCCGATTTGAAGAATTCACCCCTCCACTTT.

V and J are TRBV12-3 or TRBV12-4 and TRBJ2-1, with 8 bases identical to TRBD1. With V trimmed by 6 bases and J by 5 bases, 3 bases remained unmatched. The CDR3 extends over 13 amino acids. This CDR3 is CASRTTGDNEQFF. The CDR3 bases are TGTGCCAGCAGGACGACAGGGGACAATGAGCAGTTCTTC.

V and J are TRBV11-2 and TRBJ2-1; D remains unclear. CDR1 is SGHAT, CDR2 FQNNGV, per germline. CDR3 size: 11 residues. Trimming left V 5 bases short and J 7 bases short, with 6 bases between. CDR3 sequence: CASSDGNEQFF. For the CDR3, the DNA is TGTGCCAGCAGCGACGGGAATGAGCAGTTCTTC.

The V and J genes are TRBV28 and TRBJ2-3, with TRBD2 matching 8 bases. Per the germline V gene, CDR1 is MDHEN and CDR2 is SYDVKM. After removal of 4 bases from V and 6 bases from J, the junction contained 9 bases not matched to a gene. This CDR3 has 15 amino acids. CDR3 nucleotide sequence: TGTGCCAGCAGTTCTGTCCCGGGACTAGATGATACGCAGTATTTT. Translation: CASSSVPGLDDTQYF. The full variable domain, rest sourced from reference TRBV28 and TRBJ2-3, is DVKVTQSSRYLVKRTGEKVFLECVQDMDHENMFWYRQDPGLGLRLIYFSYDVKMKEKGDIPEGYSVSREKKERFSLILESASTNQTSMYLCASSSVPGLDDTQYFGPGTRLTVL.

The chain links TRBV6-1 to TRBJ1-1; no firm D call. Germline assignment: CDR1 MNHNS and CDR2 SASEGT. The CDR3 is 14 amino acids. The germline V and J ends were trimmed by 3 bases and 0 bases, with 8 bases remaining between them. This chain's CDR3 is CASSEGQMNTEAFF. CDR3 DNA: TGTGCCAGCAGTGAGGGCCAGATGAACACTGAAGCTTTCTTT.

The J gene is TRBJ1-1, the V gene TRBV3-1 (or the pseudogene TRBV3-2); D is unresolved. CDR1 and CDR2 (germline): LGHDT, YNNKEL (reference sequence). Deletions cut 4 bases from V and 1 base from J, with 19 bases between. CDR3 length equals 17 residues. As DNA, the CDR3 is TGTGCCAGCAGCCTCACGGCTCATCGCGGTACGAACACTGAAGCTTTCTTT. Translating it yields CASSLTAHRGTNTEAFF.

The gene calls are TRBV14 and TRBJ1-5; D possibly corresponds to TRBD1 (6 bases). The CDR3 loop spans 15 amino acids. V shed 5 bases and J shed 0 bases, with 11 bases lying between them. CDR1 is SGHDN and CDR2 is FVKESK in the germline V gene. The CDR3: CASSSDRPSNQPQHF. The CDR3 DNA reads as TGTGCCAGCAGCTCCGACAGGCCTAGCAATCAGCCCCAGCATTTT.

Only a few counts were recorded for this clone. The CDR3 is CSVVGQGADYGYTF. Written as DNA, the CDR3 is TGCAGCGTTGTGGGACAGGGGGCGGACTATGGCTACACCTTC. The chain combines TRBV29-1 with TRBJ1-2; TRBD1 matches 12 bases. The J segment lost 3 bases and the V segment lost 4 bases, leaving 3 bases of the junction unmatched. CDR1 is SQVTM and CDR2 is ANQGSEA in the germline V gene. This CDR3 contains 14 residues.

This chain links TRBV5-4 with TRBJ1-6, with TRBD1 matching over 8 bases. The CDR3 is made up of 15 amino acids. With V trimmed by 4 bases and J by 6 bases, 6 bases remained unmatched. Germline V lookup: CDR1 SGHNT, CDR2 YYREEE (reference sequence). The DNA for the CDR3 is TGTGCCAGCAGCACTCGGACAGGGAGTAATTCACCCCTCCACTTT. Protein: CASSTRTGSNSPLHF. Drawing the rest from reference TRBV5-4 and TRBJ1-6, the complete variable domain is ETGVTQSPTHLIKTRGQQVTLRCSSQSGHNTVSWYQQALGQGPQFIFQYYREEENGRGNFPPRFSGLQFPNYSSELNVNALELDDSALYLCASSTRTGSNSPLHFGNGTRLTVT.

As concerns this clone: Additional DNA sequences in this sample encode the identical CDR3. The chain recombines TRBV19 with TRBJ1-2; D is unresolved. This CDR3 comprises 12 residues. The germline V gene encodes CDR1 LNHDA and CDR2 SQIVND (reference sequence). Trimming left V 8 bases short and J 4 bases short, with 11 bases between. The CDR3 here is CASRTEVYGYTF. For the CDR3, the DNA is TGTGCCAGTCGGACGGAGGTCTATGGCTACACCTTC.

Details on this clone: This CDR3 is also generated by other DNA sequences in the sample. The chain couples TRBV3-1 (or the pseudogene TRBV3-2) to TRBJ2-2; D gene uncertain. The V gene's germline CDR1 is LGHDT and CDR2 YNNKEL (reference sequence). CDR3 length: 12 residues. With 1 base removed from V and 6 bases from J, the gap between germline ends came to 3 bases. The CDR3 spells CASSQVAGELFF. The CDR3 nucleotides read TGTGCCAGCAGCCAAGTCGCCGGGGAGCTGTTTTTT.

J is TRBJ1-4 and V is TRBV3-1 (or the pseudogene TRBV3-2); possibly TRBD1 for D (5 bases). Trimming cost V 2 bases and J 10 bases, with 17 bases left between them. Germline lookup yields CDR1 LGHDT and CDR2 YNNKEL (reference sequence). This CDR3 comprises 15 residues. The CDR3 region is CASSQSQDRSGKLFF. DNA of the CDR3: TGTGCCAGCAGCCAATCACAGGACCGATCCGGAAAACTGTTTTTT.

V gene TRBV6-5 combines with J gene TRBJ2-7; 8 nucleotides match TRBD1. V shed 6 bases, J shed 5 bases, and the junction held 9 bases outside the gene matches. CDR1 is MNHEY and CDR2 is SVGAGI in the germline V gene. CDR3 size: 14 residues. The chain's CDR3 is CASRSSDRAHEQYF. The CDR3 nucleotides read TGTGCCAGCAGGAGCTCGGACAGGGCCCACGAGCAGTACTTC.

The rearrangement uses TRBV5-4 and TRBJ2-1; weak D call: TRBD1 (6 bases). The CDR3 is 16 amino acids. Germline V gene lookup returns CDR1 SGHNT and CDR2 YYREEE (reference sequence). V lost 3 bases, J lost 3 bases, and 16 bases lay in between. The CDR3 DNA sequence: TGTGCCAGCAGCTCCATTGACAGGACGTTCTACAATGAGCAGTTCTTC. Residues: CASSSIDRTFYNEQFF.

The rearrangement links TRBV10-2 to TRBJ2-3; TRBD1 matches at 9 bases. The CDR3 runs 15 residues. The germline V gene encodes CDR1 WSHSY and CDR2 SAAADI. With 6 bases clipped from V and 4 bases from J, the junction kept 8 bases outside the gene matches. DNA of the CDR3: TGCGCCAGCAGGGGCCGGGACAGGGATCCAGATACGCAGTATTTT. This translates into CASRGRDRDPDTQYF.

The rearrangement links TRBV11-1 to TRBJ2-3, with 8 bases lining up with TRBD1. This CDR3 spans 15 amino acids. Looked up from germline, CDR1 is SGHAT and CDR2 is FQDESV (reference sequence). Trimming removed 3 bases from V and 0 bases from J; junction bases left unmatched: 2. DNA of the CDR3: TGTGCCAGCAGCTTCGGACAGGGAAGCACAGATACGCAGTATTTT. It encodes CASSFGQGSTDTQYF. The full variable domain, its missing parts supplied by reference TRBV11-1 and TRBJ2-3, is EAEVAQSPRYKITEKSQAVAFWCDPISGHATLYWYRQILGQGPELLVQFQDESVVDDSQLPKDRFSAERLKGVDSTLKIQPAELGDSAMYLCASSFGQGSTDTQYFGPGTRLTVL.

The V gene is TRBV7-9, the J gene TRBJ1-5, with D possibly matching TRBD1 (5 bases). Looked up from germline, CDR1 is SEHNR and CDR2 is FQNEAQ (reference sequence). V lost 1 base, J lost 3 bases, and 10 bases lay in between. The CDR3 has 15 amino acids. The CDR3 region is CASSLDGGSNQPQHF. The CDR3 DNA reads TGTGCCAGCAGCTTAGACGGGGGGTCCAATCAGCCCCAGCATTTT.

The chain links TRBV28 to TRBJ2-7; 9 positions match TRBD1. This CDR3 has 14 residues. Losses at the gene ends were 5 bases for V and 5 bases for J; bases not matched to a gene: 7. Germline loops: CDR1 MDHEN, CDR2 SYDVKM. The CDR3 protein is CASSGGQGIDEQYF. The CDR3 region has the DNA TGTGCCAGCAGTGGGGGACAGGGTATCGACGAGCAGTACTTC. The complete variable domain, with remaining parts taken from reference TRBV28 and TRBJ2-7, reads DVKVTQSSRYLVKRTGEKVFLECVQDMDHENMFWYRQDPGLGLRLIYFSYDVKMKEKGDIPEGYSVSREKKERFSLILESASTNQTSMYLCASSGGQGIDEQYFGPGTRLTVT.

CDR3 nucleotide sequence: TGTGCCAGCACCCTGGGAGGGGGAGCTAGGGAGACCCAGTACTTC. Translation gives CASTLGGGARETQYF. The chain uses TRBV9 and TRBJ2-5; D perhaps matches TRBD2 (7 bases). This CDR3 comprises 15 residues. The germline gives CDR1 SGDLS, CDR2 YYNGEE. Trimming shortened V by 6 bases and J by 5 bases, and 20 bases separated the two germline ends. Full variable domain (missing parts from reference TRBV9 and TRBJ2-5): DSGVTQTPKHLITATGQRVTLRCSPRSGDLSVYWYQQSLDQGLQFLIQYYNGEERAKGNILERFSAQQFPDLHSELNLSSLELGDSALYFCASTLGGGARETQYFGPGTRLLVL.

The chain has TRBV5-6 and TRBJ1-4; tentative D call: TRBD1 (5 bases). Germline V gene data show CDR1 as SGHDT and CDR2 as YYEEEE. CDR3 size: 14 residues. Trimming shortened V by 4 bases and J by 4 bases, and 11 bases separated the two germline ends. For the CDR3, the DNA is TGTGCCAGCAGCCCGACAGCCTTTAATGAAAAACTGTTTTTT. Its protein product is CASSPTAFNEKLFF.